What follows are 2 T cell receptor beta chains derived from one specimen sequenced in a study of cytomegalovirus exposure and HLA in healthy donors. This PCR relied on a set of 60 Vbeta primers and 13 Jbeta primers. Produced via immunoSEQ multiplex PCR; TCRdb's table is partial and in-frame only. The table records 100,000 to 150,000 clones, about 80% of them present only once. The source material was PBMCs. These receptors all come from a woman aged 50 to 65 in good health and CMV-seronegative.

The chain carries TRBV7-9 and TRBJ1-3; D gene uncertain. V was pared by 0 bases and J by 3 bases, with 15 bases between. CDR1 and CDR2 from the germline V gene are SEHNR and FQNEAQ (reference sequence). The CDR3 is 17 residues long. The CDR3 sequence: CASSLAEEAWGGNTIYF. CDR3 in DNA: TGTGCCAGCAGCTTAGCGGAGGAAGCTTGGGGTGGAAACACCATATATTTT.

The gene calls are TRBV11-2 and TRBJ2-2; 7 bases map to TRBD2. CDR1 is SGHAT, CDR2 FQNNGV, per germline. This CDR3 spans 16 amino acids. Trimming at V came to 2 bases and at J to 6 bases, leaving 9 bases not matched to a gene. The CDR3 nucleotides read TGTGCCAGCAGCTTACCGGGTGGCGGGAGCGCCGGGGAGCTGTTTTTT. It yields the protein CASSLPGGGSAGELFF.